These 29 T cell receptor beta chains were all obtained from the same sample, sequenced in a study of blood T cell repertoires in COVID-19. Generated by immunoSEQ multiplex PCR, the TCRdb table keeps only in-frame clones and is missing some. Of around 300,000 clones listed, 70% to 90% were seen once; the top ten hold 9.5% to 11%. Sequenced input: peripheral blood. The receptor set was obtained from a woman aged 70 to 79 with acute or convalescent COVID-19.

This sequence joins TRBV28 and TRBJ1-5; unclear D gene. Germline CDR1 and CDR2: MDHEN and SYDVKM. The germline V and J ends were trimmed by 4 bases and 5 bases, with 9 bases remaining between them. CDR3 size: 13 residues. CDR3: CASSYTRDQPQHF. CDR3 in DNA: TGTGCCAGCAGTTATACGCGGGATCAGCCCCAGCATTTT.

V gene TRBV7-9 combines with J gene TRBJ2-5, with 8 bases fitting TRBD2. The junction had 7 bases not matched to a gene; V was cut back by 2 bases and J by 5 bases. The CDR3 length is 15 residues. CDR1 SEHNR and CDR2 FQNEAQ come from the germline V gene (reference sequence). The CDR3 spells CASSLNGGARETQYF. DNA for the CDR3: TGTGCCAGCAGCTTAAACGGGGGGGCCAGGGAGACCCAGTACTTC. The full variable domain, in which reference TRBV7-9 and TRBJ2-5 provide the parts outside the CDR3, is DTGVSQNPRHKITKRGQNVTFRCDPISEHNRLYWYRQTLGQGPEFLTYFQNEAQLEKSRLLSDRFSAERPKGSFSTLEIQRTEQGDSAMYLCASSLNGGARETQYFGPGTRLLVL.

The chain couples TRBV5-4 to TRBJ1-6; 9 nucleotides line up with TRBD1. J gave up 6 bases and V 4 bases, and 5 bases lay outside the gene matches. The CDR3 extends over 15 amino acids. CDR1 and CDR2 (germline): SGHNT, YYREEE (reference sequence). DNA of the CDR3: TGTGCCAGCAGCCCATCGACAGGGGGTAATTCACCCCTCCACTTT. Its protein is CASSPSTGGNSPLHF.

This clone was counted a few times. The chain combines TRBV4-1 with TRBJ1-6; D is perhaps TRBD1 (5 bases). The CDR3 is 13 amino acids. Trimming removed 5 bases at V and 9 bases at J, with 11 bases between. The germline V gene has CDR1 MGHRA and CDR2 YSYEKL. DNA of the CDR3: TGCGCCAGCAGCGTCAGGGCTCTTTCACCCCTCCACTTT. It encodes CASSVRALSPLHF.

This clone appeared once. Other DNA sequences of this sample code for an identical CDR3. The rearrangement uses TRBV5-1 and TRBJ2-1; the D is unclear. The CDR3 is made up of 13 amino acids. The germline V gene encodes CDR1 SGHRS and CDR2 YFSETQ. V shed 1 base and J shed 4 bases, with 6 bases lying between them. The DNA of the CDR3 is TGCGCCAGCAGCTTGCCACTATACAATGAGCAGTTCTTC. Its translation: CASSLPLYNEQFF.

This sequence joins TRBV27 and TRBJ2-1, with D tentatively TRBD2 (5 bases). Trimming took 3 bases from V and 5 from J, leaving 8 bases between them. The germline gives CDR1 MNHEY, CDR2 SMNVEV (reference sequence). The CDR3 sequence is 13 residues long. The CDR3 here is CASSFLGNNEQFF. As DNA, the CDR3 is TGTGCCAGCAGTTTTCTCGGGAACAATGAGCAGTTCTTC.

Here the CDR3 reads CASSAGQRYEQYF. The CDR3 DNA reads as TGTGCCAGCAGTGCGGGACAGCGCTACGAGCAGTACTTC. V usage is TRBV2 and J usage is TRBJ2-7; 7 bases line up with TRBD1. The V and J ends lost 4 bases and 3 bases, in that order; junction bases with no gene match: 3. This CDR3 contains 13 residues. Germline V gene data show CDR1 as SNHLY and CDR2 as FYNNEI.

This chain joins TRBV30 and TRBJ2-2; TRBD1 matches at 7 bases. The CDR3 length is 14 residues. Germline values: CDR1 GTSNPN, CDR2 SVGIG (reference sequence). V gave up 5 bases and J gave up 5 bases; unmatched junction bases: 8. The CDR3 sequence: CAWLQGPATGELFF. Here the CDR3 DNA reads TGTGCCTGGCTACAGGGGCCCGCTACCGGGGAGCTGTTTTTT. Using reference TRBV30 and TRBJ2-2 for the parts outside the CDR3, the full variable domain is SQTIHQWPATLVQPVGSPLSLECTVEGTSNPNLYWYRQAAGRGLQLLFYSVGIGQISSEVPQNLSASRPQDRQFILSSKKLLLSDSGFYLCAWLQGPATGELFFGEGSRLTVL.

The chain joins TRBV5-4 to TRBJ1-6, with D maybe TRBD1 (5 bases). Between the trimmed V and J ends, which lost 3 bases and 8 bases, there was a span of 18 bases. CDR1 is SGHNT, CDR2 YYREEE, per germline (reference sequence). The CDR3 is 16 residues long. The CDR3 DNA sequence: TGTGCCAGCAGCTCACATTCCGGGTTCAGGGATTCACCCCTCCACTTT. Translating it yields CASSSHSGFRDSPLHF.

About this clone: This sample includes further DNA sequences coding for the same CDR3. This chain links TRBV9 with TRBJ1-1, with unresolved D. Trimming shortened V by 0 bases and J by 5 bases, and 8 bases separated the two germline ends. This CDR3 has 13 residues. Germline V gene data show CDR1 as SGDLS and CDR2 as YYNGEE. CDR3 protein: CASSVGPGTEAFF. As DNA, the CDR3 is TGTGCCAGCAGCGTAGGCCCGGGGACTGAAGCTTTCTTT.

The chain couples TRBV5-6 to TRBJ1-2; possibly TRBD1 for D (5 bases). V lost 3 bases and J lost 4, with 22 bases in between. CDR1 and CDR2 (germline): SGHDT, YYEEEE. The CDR3 has 17 amino acids. CDR3 sequence: CASSWGGMADPTYGYTF. The CDR3 DNA reads TGTGCCAGCAGCTGGGGGGGTATGGCGGACCCGACCTATGGCTACACCTTC.

The chain couples TRBV7-2 to TRBJ2-2; tentative D call: TRBD1 (6 bases). This CDR3 has 15 residues. The V gene's germline CDR1 is SGHTA and CDR2 FQGNSA. Trimming took off 3 bases at V and 0 bases at J, with 8 bases between the two ends. CDR3 residues: CASSLDSSNTGELFF. The CDR3 DNA reads TGTGCCAGCAGCTTGGACAGCTCGAACACCGGGGAGCTGTTTTTT.

The V call is TRBV2, the J call TRBJ2-5; the D gene is possibly TRBD1 (6 bases). CDR1 is SNHLY and CDR2 is FYNNEI in the germline V gene. The ends were cut back, 0 bases at V and 3 bases at J, with 11 bases in the middle. This CDR3 has 15 amino acids. CDR3 sequence: CASSEAGAREETQYF. The CDR3 nucleotides are TGTGCCAGCAGTGAAGCGGGGGCGAGGGAAGAGACCCAGTACTTC.

This rearrangement joins TRBV18 to TRBJ1-1; D is perhaps TRBD1 (5 bases). Germline CDR1 KGHSH, CDR2 LQKENI. Trimming removed 3 bases from V and 1 base from J, with 9 bases in between. There are 14 residues in the CDR3. DNA for the CDR3: TGTGCCAGCTCACCGACAGTTACGAACACTGAAGCTTTCTTT. This translates into CASSPTVTNTEAFF.

This clone was found a few times. The chain recombines TRBV12-3 or TRBV12-4 with TRBJ2-7; a weak D match, TRBD2 (6 bases). V lost 6 bases and J 7 bases, leaving 13 bases between the germline ends. This CDR3 is 12 amino acids long. The CDR3 DNA follows: TGTGCCAGCAGCTCTACTAGCCTGGAGCAGTACTTC. This codes for CASSSTSLEQYF.

The chain recombines TRBV2 with TRBJ2-1; 8 bases map to TRBD1. CDR3 size: 14 residues. The J segment lost 8 bases and the V segment lost 6 bases, leaving 9 bases of the junction unmatched. The germline V gene has CDR1 SNHLY and CDR2 FYNNEI. CDR3 sequence reads: CASSRGQGVDEQFF. The DNA for the CDR3 is TGTGCCAGCAGCAGAGGACAGGGTGTCGATGAGCAGTTCTTC. Complete variable domain (other parts from reference TRBV2 and TRBJ2-1): EPEVTQTPSHQVTQMGQEVILRCVPISNHLYFYWYRQILGQKVEFLVSFYNNEISEKSEIFDDQFSVERPDGSNFTLKIRSTKLEDSAMYFCASSRGQGVDEQFFGPGTRLTVL.

The chain links TRBV21-1 to TRBJ2-3; the table gives TRBD2 as D, unverified against the DNA. TRBV21-1 is listed as a pseudogene. CDR3 length: 15 amino acids. The CDR3 here is CASGLAGGGADTQYF. The CDR3 DNA reads as TGTGCCAGCGGACTAGCGGGGGGCGGGGCAGATACGCAGTATTTT.

The chain links TRBV7-9 to TRBJ2-2, with no clear D. The CDR3 contains 16 residues. The germline CDR1 and CDR2 sequences are SEHNR and FQNEAQ (reference sequence). V lost 5 bases and J 0 bases, leaving 13 bases between the germline ends. CDR3 in amino acids: CASSPSVSPNTGELFF. CDR3 coding DNA: TGTGCCAGCAGCCCCTCGGTGAGCCCGAACACCGGGGAGCTGTTTTTT.

V and J are TRBV18 and TRBJ1-4; 7 bases are shared with TRBD1. The CDR3 totals 16 residues. Looked up from germline, CDR1 is KGHSH and CDR2 is LQKENI. After removal of 4 bases from V and 2 bases from J, the junction contained 7 bases not matched to a gene. Here the CDR3 reads CASSLKGGWTNEKLFF. The CDR3 DNA follows: TGTGCCAGCTCACTAAAAGGGGGCTGGACTAATGAAAAACTGTTTTTT.

The V gene is TRBV27, the J gene TRBJ2-7; D is possibly TRBD1 (6 bases). The CDR3 sequence is 14 residues long. Germline V gene sequence: CDR1 MNHEY, CDR2 SMNVEV (reference sequence). Trimming removed 5 bases from V and 2 bases from J, with 13 bases in between. The CDR3 region is CASSTLRTAYEQYF. CDR3 bases: TGTGCCAGCAGTACCTTACGGACAGCCTACGAGCAGTACTTC.

The chain has TRBV28 and TRBJ1-2; maybe TRBD1 (6 bases). The germline gives CDR1 MDHEN, CDR2 SYDVKM. Trimming left V 4 bases short and J 4 bases short, with 22 bases between. This CDR3 is 17 amino acids long. The CDR3 loop is CASSSAVGRGASYGYTF. For the CDR3, the DNA is TGTGCCAGCAGTTCTGCCGTAGGCAGGGGCGCTAGCTATGGCTACACCTTC.

The J gene is TRBJ1-5, the V gene TRBV18; D gene unclear. Looked up from germline, CDR1 is KGHSH and CDR2 is LQKENI. The length of the CDR3 is 16 residues. V dropped 3 bases and J dropped 4 bases, with 16 bases sitting between them. The CDR3 coding sequence is TGTGCCAGCTCACCCTCAACCCCTCAACTTAATCAGCCCCAGCATTTT. Protein: CASSPSTPQLNQPQHF. Variable domain in full (rest from reference TRBV18 and TRBJ1-5): NAGVMQNPRHLVRRRGQEARLRCSPMKGHSHVYWYRQLPEEGLKFMVYLQKENIIDESGMPKERFSAEFPKEGPSILRIQQVVRGDSAAYFCASSPSTPQLNQPQHFGDGTRLSIL.

The V gene is TRBV5-1, the J gene TRBJ1-1; D is uncertain. CDR1 SGHRS and CDR2 YFSETQ come from the germline V gene. Trimming left V 5 bases short and J 4 bases short, with 18 bases between. The CDR3 totals 15 residues. Here the CDR3 DNA reads TGCGCCAGCAGAGCTCGGTCGACCCGGGGCACTGAAGCTTTCTTT. It yields the protein CASRARSTRGTEAFF.

The chain has TRBV5-1 and TRBJ1-6, with 7 nucleotides matching TRBD1. The ends lost 2 bases at V and 9 bases at J; junction bases unmatched: 5. The CDR3 spans 14 residues. Germline CDR1 SGHRS, CDR2 YFSETQ. The CDR3 DNA follows: TGCGCCAGCAGCTTAGGACAGGACTCTTCACCCCTCCACTTT. Protein product: CASSLGQDSSPLHF. Combining the CDR3 with reference TRBV5-1 and TRBJ1-6 gives the whole variable domain KAGVTQTPRYLIKTRGQQVTLSCSPISGHRSVSWYQQTPGQGLQFLFEYFSETQRNKGNFPGRFSGRQFSNSRSEMNVSTLELGDSALYLCASSLGQDSSPLHFGNGTRLTVT.

This sequence joins TRBV5-1 and TRBJ1-1; TRBD1 aligns across 9 bases. This CDR3 region has 15 residues. The V gene's germline CDR1 is SGHRS and CDR2 YFSETQ. Unmatched junction bases numbered 8, after V lost 4 bases and J lost 4 bases. The DNA for the CDR3 is TGCGCCAGCAGCACCGGGACAGGGCGGAGCACTGAAGCTTTCTTT. This sequence encodes CASSTGTGRSTEAFF.

This clone was picked up one time. The same CDR3 can be traced to other DNA sequences in this sample. V gene TRBV6-1 combines with J gene TRBJ2-3; D is possibly TRBD2 (6 bases). Between the trimmed V and J ends, which lost 3 bases and 4 bases, there was a span of 8 bases. CDR3 length: 13 amino acids. CDR1 is MNHNS and CDR2 is SASEGT in the germline V gene. Here the CDR3 DNA reads TGTGCCAGCAGTGAGGGGGGTCCAGATACGCAGTATTTT. Its protein product is CASSEGGPDTQYF.

The chain has TRBV14 and TRBJ1-2; D is unclear. The V end lost 0 bases, the J end lost 3 bases, and 11 bases lay between the germline ends. The length of the CDR3 is 15 residues. Germline V gene lookup returns CDR1 SGHDN and CDR2 FVKESK. CDR3 in DNA: TGTGCCAGCAGCCAAGATGTCAACCTATACTATGGCTACACCTTC. This translates into CASSQDVNLYYGYTF.

Here the CDR3 reads CASSDTDPSGEKLFF. The DNA for the CDR3 is TGTGCCAGCAGTGACACGGATCCGAGCGGTGAAAAACTGTTTTTT. V and J are TRBV6-4 and TRBJ1-4; D gene ambiguous. Trimming pared 2 bases from V and 7 bases from J, leaving 14 bases between. Per the germline V gene, CDR1 is MRHNA and CDR2 is SNTAGT. This CDR3 has 15 amino acids.

The chain combines TRBV7-9 with TRBJ1-5, with 12 bases matching TRBD1. The trim removed 5 bases at V and 3 bases at J, leaving 14 bases unmatched. The germline V gene has CDR1 SEHNR and CDR2 FQNEAQ (reference sequence). The CDR3 runs to 19 residues. The CDR3 loop is CASSTTRGDRGRNNQPQHF. The CDR3 bases are TGTGCCAGCAGCACAACTAGGGGGGACAGGGGGCGGAACAATCAGCCCCAGCATTTT.